The text below deals with one T cell receptor beta chain. The antigen is not known. This table comes from immunoSEQ multiplex PCR, and its TCRdb copy is limited to in-frame clones, with some not included. This table has more than 45,000 clones, around 80% appearing once. These data originate in a study of memory CD4+ T cells and cytomegalovirus serostatus. Study-level results: Of 150 to 200 reported CMV TCRbeta sequences, 55 to 80 were found in memory CD4+ repertoires. CMV serostatus prediction reached median AUC about 0.96, or 0.93 with US-trained model.

The CDR3 covers 17 residues. CDR1 is LGHNA, CDR2 YNFKEQ, per germline. With 7 bases removed from V and 5 bases from J, the gap between germline ends came to 27 bases. The sort gate was single viable CD3+CD4+CD8-CD45RO+ cells for memory CD4+ T cells. J is TRBJ2-7 and V is TRBV4-2; D is ambiguous. The receptor comes from an adult in good health and CMV-seronegative. The sample consisted of memory CD4+ T cells from blood. The CDR3 loop is CASTSSSVTTGFDEQYF. Written as DNA, the CDR3 is TGTGCCAGCACCTCGTCGTCCGTCACAACCGGGTTCGACGAGCAGTACTTC.